This paragraph covers one T cell receptor beta chain sequence. This record belongs to a study of cytomegalovirus exposure and HLA in healthy donors. Whole-study context: The early release's HLA-typed donors yielded 80 million to 95 million unique TCRs.

Trimming pared 5 bases from V and 6 bases from J, leaving 17 bases between. There are 15 residues in the CDR3. Per the germline V gene, CDR1 is WSHSY and CDR2 is SAAADI. A multiplex PCR was run with 60 Vbeta primers and 13 Jbeta primers. The method was immunoSEQ multiplex PCR; TCRdb's version includes in-frame clones alone and lacks a portion of them. This sample yields 120,000 or so clones, of which around 84% are seen a single time; about 1.8% belongs to the top ten. The clonotype comes from a man younger than 35 in good health and CMV-seronegative. This chain joins TRBV10-2 and TRBJ2-1; D is perhaps TRBD1 (6 bases). Material: PBMCs. DNA of the CDR3: TGCGCCAGCAGTACCTCCCAGGGGATTATCAATGAGCAGTTCTTC. This sequence encodes CASSTSQGIINEQFF.